Shown below are 8 T cell receptor beta chains from a single sample sequenced in a study of tumor and adjacent non-tumor tissue in lung cancer. Three rounds of nested PCR, following a modified ARM-PCR protocol, produced the TCRbeta library. TCRdb re-called the multiplex PCR reads with MiXCR, one entry per CDR3 protein. The table has 60,000 to 85,000 distinct CDR3 sequences, 65% to 90% seen once. This sample's RNA came from whole unsorted tissue. The sample comprised lung tumor tissue. Receptors were obtained from a woman aged 45-65 years with non-small cell lung cancer.

Turning to this clonotype: At one end the junction does not follow the germline gene, possibly because of a read error. The V call is TRBV7-9, the J call TRBJ1-2, with 8 bases fitting TRBD1. In germline, CDR1 is SEHNR, CDR2 FQNEAQ (reference sequence). The CDR3 contains 14 residues. The CDR3 DNA is TGTGCCGGCAACTTAGGACAGGGAAACTATGACTACACCTTC. It codes for CAGNLGQGNYDYTF. The full variable domain, completed using reference TRBV7-9 and TRBJ1-2, is DTGVSQNPRHKITKRGQNVTFRCDPISEHNRLYWYRQTLGQGPEFLTYFQNEAQLEKSRLLSDRFSAERPKGSFSTLEIQRTEQGDSAMYLCAGNLGQGNYDYTFGSGTRLTVV.

This chain uses TRBV6-6 with TRBJ2-3, with D uncertain. This CDR3 contains 14 residues. Deletions cut 4 bases from V and 15 bases from J, with 23 bases between. Germline loops: CDR1 MNHNY, CDR2 SVGAGI (reference sequence). CDR3 sequence reads: CASSFQSFTHRHYF. CDR3 DNA sequence: TGTGCCAGCAGTTTCCAGTCTTTCACACATAGGCACTATTTT.

A remark on this clonotype: Without the conserved terminal phenylalanine or tryptophan, this CDR3 likely stems from a read error. The V gene is TRBV6-4, the J gene TRBJ1-5, with D unresolved. The CDR3 is 13 residues long. The V and J ends lost 5 bases and 7 bases respectively, with 12 bases between them. Germline V gene data show CDR1 as MRHNA and CDR2 as SNTAGT. Here the CDR3 reads CASSQEMGQPQHS. Written as DNA, the CDR3 is TGTGCCAGCAGTCAGGAGATGGGCCAGCCCCAGCATTCT.

Points on this clonotype: An end of the junction does not agree with germline; a read error may underlie this. J is TRBJ2-3 and V is TRBV11-2; weak D call: TRBD2 (5 bases). Germline-derived CDR1 and CDR2 are SGHAT and FQNNGV. The length of the CDR3 is 15 residues. CDR3 nucleotides: TGTGCCAGCAGCTACGCTGCGGCTAGCACAGATACGCAGCCTTTT. It is translated as CASSYAAASTDTQPF.

In its sample, this clonotype was seen a few times. The chain uses TRBV7-9 and TRBJ2-3; 13 nucleotides align to TRBD2. CDR1 is SEHNR and CDR2 is FQNEAQ in the germline V gene (reference sequence). The J segment lost 2 bases and the V segment lost 6 bases, leaving 5 bases of the junction unmatched. This CDR3 comprises 16 residues. The CDR3 DNA reads as TGTGCCAGCAGACACGGGACTAGCGGGGCCACAGATACGCAGTATTTT. Translated, it gives CASRHGTSGATDTQYF.

In the case of this clonotype: A junction end diverges from the germline sequence, so it may reflect a read error. V gene TRBV20-1 combines with J gene TRBJ2-1; the match to TRBD2 covers 10 bases. CDR1 is DFQATT, CDR2 SNEGSKA, per germline (reference sequence). CDR3 size: 17 residues. CDR3 sequence reads: CSARFRTSGVRYNEQFF. CDR3 DNA: TGCAGTGCTCGCTTTCGAACTAGCGGGGTTCGCTACAATGAGCAATTCTTC.

Details on this clonotype: No conserved phenylalanine or tryptophan is present at the end of the CDR3, so a read error is the likely explanation. The limits of the CDR3 on the DNA are not certain, so only TCRdb's listed CDR3 is given. This sequence joins TRBV11-1 and TRBJ2-3; the table's D call, TRBD1, was not checked against the DNA. Germline CDR1 SGHAT, CDR2 FQDESV (reference sequence). The CDR3 spans 13 amino acids, including both terminal residues. The CDR3: CASRGTGMDTYYV.

Concerning this clonotype: Compared with germline, one end of the junction differs, possibly owing to a read error. V usage is TRBV4-3 and J usage is TRBJ2-1, with D perhaps matching TRBD2 (6 bases). CDR3 size: 16 residues. CDR1 and CDR2 from the germline V gene are LGHNA and YSLEER. This chain's CDR3 is CASSEATAGPGREQFF. In nucleotides, the CDR3 is TGCGCAAGCAGCGAAGCGACGGCGGGGCCCGGCCGAGAGCAGTTCTTC.